The 4 T cell receptor beta chains reported below all come from one sample, sequenced in a study of shared clonotypes between healthy human individuals. The method was immunoSEQ multiplex PCR; TCRdb's version includes in-frame clones alone and lacks a portion of them. The sample records approximately 340,000 clones, 73% being singletons. Sequencing was performed on memory CD4+ T cells sorted from blood. Indicated subset: CD45RA-negative fraction. These receptors came from a young man in good health.

This clone came up a few times. The chain uses TRBV6-1 and TRBJ1-4; TRBD1 matches 12 bases. CDR3 length: 14 residues. V lost 9 bases to trimming and J lost 8 bases; unmatched junction nucleotides: 7. CDR1 MNHNS and CDR2 SASEGT come from the germline V gene. This CDR3 is CASGDGTGGEKLFF. As DNA, the CDR3 is TGTGCCAGTGGGGACGGGACAGGGGGCGAAAAACTGTTTTTT.

On this clone itself: A much larger clone is a single base away; this may be a read error. The J gene is TRBJ2-2, the V gene TRBV5-1; possible D gene TRBD1, 5 bases. V was pared by 5 bases and J by 3 bases, with 8 bases between. The CDR3 loop spans 13 amino acids. Germline CDR1 SGHRS, CDR2 YFSETQ. The CDR3 nucleotides are TGCGCCAGCAGTGACAGAGACACCGGGGAGCTGTTTTTT. Translation: CASSDRDTGELFF.

The sample holds one count of this clone. The gene calls are TRBV14 and TRBJ1-1; D unresolved. The CDR3 extends over 12 amino acids. Trimming took off 2 bases at V and 4 bases at J, with 5 bases between the two ends. Germline-derived CDR1 and CDR2 are SGHDN and FVKESK. For the CDR3, the DNA is TGTGCCAGCAGCCAAAGGGTCACTGAAGCTTTCTTT. Its protein product is CASSQRVTEAFF. Together with reference TRBV14 and TRBJ1-1, the CDR3 gives the full variable domain: EAGVTQFPSHSVIEKGQTVTLRCDPISGHDNLYWYRRVMGKEIKFLLHFVKESKQDESGMPNNRFLAERTGGTYSTLKVQPAELEDSGVYFCASSQRVTEAFFGQGTRLTVV.

The chain couples TRBV29-1 to TRBJ1-2; tentatively, D is TRBD1 (6 bases). Trimming removed 7 bases from V and 0 bases from J, with 18 bases in between. Germline assignment: CDR1 SQVTM and CDR2 ANQGSEA. CDR3 length equals 15 residues. The CDR3 spells CSAGGQDNANYGYTF. The CDR3 region has the DNA TGCAGCGCCGGGGGGCAGGACAACGCTAACTATGGCTACACCTTC.